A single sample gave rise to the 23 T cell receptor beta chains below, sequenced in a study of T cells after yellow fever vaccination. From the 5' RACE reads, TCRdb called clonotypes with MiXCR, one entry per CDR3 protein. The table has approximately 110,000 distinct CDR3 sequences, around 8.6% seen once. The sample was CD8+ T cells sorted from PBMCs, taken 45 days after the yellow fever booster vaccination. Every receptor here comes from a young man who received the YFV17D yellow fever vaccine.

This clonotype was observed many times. The CDR3 is CASSQAGAAYEQYF. As DNA, the CDR3 is TGCGCCAGCAGCCAAGCGGGAGCTGCTTACGAGCAGTACTTC. This rearrangement joins TRBV4-1 to TRBJ2-7, with a tentative D call TRBD2 (6 bases). The CDR3 has 14 amino acids. V was clipped by 1 base and J by 4 bases, with 11 bases between them. In germline, CDR1 is MGHRA, CDR2 YSYEKL.

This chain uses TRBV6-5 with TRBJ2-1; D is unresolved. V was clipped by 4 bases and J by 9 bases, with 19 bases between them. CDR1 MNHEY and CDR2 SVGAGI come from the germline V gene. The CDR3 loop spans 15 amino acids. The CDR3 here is CASSSRAPAIGEQFF. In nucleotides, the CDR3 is TGTGCCAGCAGTTCACGGGCTCCCGCAATCGGTGAGCAGTTCTTC.

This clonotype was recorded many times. The CDR3 nucleotides read TGTGCCACCAGCCGGGGGGTCGGCGCGGGGGCGAAGAACACTGAAGCTTTCTTT. Its translation: CATSRGVGAGAKNTEAFF. The chain has TRBV15 and TRBJ1-1; possibly TRBD1 for D (6 bases). Germline V gives CDR1 LNHNV, CDR2 YYDKDF (reference sequence). V dropped 5 bases and J dropped 1 base, with 23 bases sitting between them. The CDR3 contains 18 residues.

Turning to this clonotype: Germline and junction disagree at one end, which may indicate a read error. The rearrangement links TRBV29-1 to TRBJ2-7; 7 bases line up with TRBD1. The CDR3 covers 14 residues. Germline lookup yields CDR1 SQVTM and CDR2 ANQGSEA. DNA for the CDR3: TGCAGCGTTGAAGGTGTGACAGGGAGAGGCGAGCATTACTTC. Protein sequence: CSVEGVTGRGEHYF.

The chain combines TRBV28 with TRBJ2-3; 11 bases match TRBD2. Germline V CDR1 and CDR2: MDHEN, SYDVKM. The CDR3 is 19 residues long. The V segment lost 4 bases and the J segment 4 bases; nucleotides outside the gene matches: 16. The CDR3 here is CASSSPVAGGPSSADTQYF. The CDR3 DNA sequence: TGTGCCAGCAGTTCGCCGGTAGCGGGAGGGCCGAGTTCTGCAGATACGCAGTATTTT.

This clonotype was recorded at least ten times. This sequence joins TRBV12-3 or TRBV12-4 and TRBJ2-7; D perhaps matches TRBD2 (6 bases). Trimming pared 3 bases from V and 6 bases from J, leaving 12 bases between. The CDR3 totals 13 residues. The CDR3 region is CASSFPGSREQYF. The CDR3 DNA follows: TGTGCCAGCAGTTTCCCCGGGAGCCGCGAGCAGTACTTC.

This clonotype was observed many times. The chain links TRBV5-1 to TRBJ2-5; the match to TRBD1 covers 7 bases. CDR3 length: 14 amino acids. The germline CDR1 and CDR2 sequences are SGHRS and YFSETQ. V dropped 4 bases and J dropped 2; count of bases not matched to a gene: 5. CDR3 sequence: CASSGDRAQETQYF. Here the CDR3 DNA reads TGCGCCAGCAGCGGTGACAGGGCTCAAGAGACCCAGTACTTC.

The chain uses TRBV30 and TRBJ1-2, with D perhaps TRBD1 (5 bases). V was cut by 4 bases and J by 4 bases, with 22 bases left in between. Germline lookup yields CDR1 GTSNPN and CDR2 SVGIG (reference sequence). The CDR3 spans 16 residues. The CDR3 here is CAWTIEGRLGSYGYTF. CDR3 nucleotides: TGTGCCTGGACGATTGAGGGACGACTTGGAAGCTATGGCTACACCTTC.

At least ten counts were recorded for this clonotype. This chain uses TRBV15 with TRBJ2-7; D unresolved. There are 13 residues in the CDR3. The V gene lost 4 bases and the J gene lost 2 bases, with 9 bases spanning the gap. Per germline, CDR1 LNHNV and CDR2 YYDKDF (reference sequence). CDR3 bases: TGTGCCACCAGCATTAATACTGCCTACGAGCAGTACTTC. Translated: CATSINTAYEQYF.

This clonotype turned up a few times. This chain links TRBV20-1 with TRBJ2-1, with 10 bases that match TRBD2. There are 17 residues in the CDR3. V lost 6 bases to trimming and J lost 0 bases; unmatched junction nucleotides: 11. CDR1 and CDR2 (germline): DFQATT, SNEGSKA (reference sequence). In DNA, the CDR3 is TGCAGTGCCCCTCGGACTAGCGGCCCCAGCTCCTACAATGAGCAGTTCTTC. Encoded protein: CSAPRTSGPSSYNEQFF.

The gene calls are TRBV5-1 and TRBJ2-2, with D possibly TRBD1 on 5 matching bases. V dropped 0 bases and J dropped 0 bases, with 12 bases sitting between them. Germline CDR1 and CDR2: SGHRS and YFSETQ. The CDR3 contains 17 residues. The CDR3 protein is CASSLDLRTSNTGELFF. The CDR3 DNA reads TGCGCCAGCAGCTTGGACCTCCGGACATCGAACACCGGGGAGCTGTTTTTT.

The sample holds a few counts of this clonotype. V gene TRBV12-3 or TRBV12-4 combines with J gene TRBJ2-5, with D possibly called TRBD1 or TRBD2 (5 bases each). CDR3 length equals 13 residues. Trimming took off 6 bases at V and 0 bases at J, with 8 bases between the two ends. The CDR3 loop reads CASSGADQETQYF. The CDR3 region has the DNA TGTGCCAGCAGCGGGGCGGACCAAGAGACCCAGTACTTC.

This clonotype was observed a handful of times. CDR3 sequence (DNA): TGTGCCAGTAGTATTGGGCCCCGACTAGCGGGAGTTCAAGAGACCCAGTACTTC. Its translation: CASSIGPRLAGVQETQYF. This chain links TRBV19 with TRBJ2-5; 12 bases are shared with TRBD2. The J segment lost 2 bases and the V segment lost 3 bases, leaving 10 bases of the junction unmatched. The CDR3 consists of 18 residues. Germline V CDR1 and CDR2: LNHDA, SQIVND (reference sequence).

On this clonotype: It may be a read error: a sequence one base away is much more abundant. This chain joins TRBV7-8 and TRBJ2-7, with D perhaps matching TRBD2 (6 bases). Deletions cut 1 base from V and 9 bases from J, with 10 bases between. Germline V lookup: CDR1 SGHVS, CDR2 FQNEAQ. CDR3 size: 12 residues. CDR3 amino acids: CASSLGDSGQYF. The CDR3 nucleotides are TGTGCCAGCAGCTTAGGGGATAGCGGGCAGTACTTC.

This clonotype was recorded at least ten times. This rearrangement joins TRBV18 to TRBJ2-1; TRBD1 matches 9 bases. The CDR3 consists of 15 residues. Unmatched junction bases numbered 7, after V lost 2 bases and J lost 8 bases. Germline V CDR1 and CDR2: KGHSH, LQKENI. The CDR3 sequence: CASSPYPGQGYEQFF. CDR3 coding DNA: TGTGCCAGCTCACCATACCCGGGACAGGGTTATGAGCAGTTCTTC.

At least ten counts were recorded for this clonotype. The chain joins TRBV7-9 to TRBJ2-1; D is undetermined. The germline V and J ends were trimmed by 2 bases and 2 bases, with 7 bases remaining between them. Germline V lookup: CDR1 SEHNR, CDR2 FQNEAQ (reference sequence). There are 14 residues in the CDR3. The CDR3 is CASSLRAAYNEQFF. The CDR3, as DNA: TGTGCCAGCAGCTTAAGGGCAGCCTACAATGAGCAGTTCTTC.

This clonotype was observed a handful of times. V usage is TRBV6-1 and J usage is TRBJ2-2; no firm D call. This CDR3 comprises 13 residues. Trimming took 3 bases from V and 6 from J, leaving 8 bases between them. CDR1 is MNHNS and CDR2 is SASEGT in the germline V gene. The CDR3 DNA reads TGTGCCAGCAGTGAGAGTGGGTCCGGGGAGCTGTTTTTT. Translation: CASSESGSGELFF.

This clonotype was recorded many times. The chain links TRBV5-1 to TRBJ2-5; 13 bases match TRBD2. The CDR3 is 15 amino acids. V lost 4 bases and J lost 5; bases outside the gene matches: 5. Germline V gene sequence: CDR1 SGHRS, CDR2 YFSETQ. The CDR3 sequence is CASSIGLAGEETQYF. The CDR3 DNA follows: TGCGCCAGCAGCATAGGACTAGCGGGAGAGGAGACCCAGTACTTC.

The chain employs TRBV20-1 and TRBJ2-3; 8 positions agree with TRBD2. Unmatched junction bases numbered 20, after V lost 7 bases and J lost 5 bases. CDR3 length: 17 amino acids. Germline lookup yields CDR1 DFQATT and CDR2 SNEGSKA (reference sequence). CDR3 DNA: TGCAGTGTAACCCCCCGGGCCTCAGCGGGAGTGTTAGATACGCAGTATTTT. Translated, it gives CSVTPRASAGVLDTQYF.

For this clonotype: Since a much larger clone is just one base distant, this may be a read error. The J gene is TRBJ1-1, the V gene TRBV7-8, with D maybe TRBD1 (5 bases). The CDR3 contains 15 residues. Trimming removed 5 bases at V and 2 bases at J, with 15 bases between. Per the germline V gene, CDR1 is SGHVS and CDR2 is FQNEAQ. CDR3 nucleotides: TGTGCCAGCAGCCCGCAACGGGGGTCAAACACTGAAGCTTTCTTT. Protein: CASSPQRGSNTEAFF.

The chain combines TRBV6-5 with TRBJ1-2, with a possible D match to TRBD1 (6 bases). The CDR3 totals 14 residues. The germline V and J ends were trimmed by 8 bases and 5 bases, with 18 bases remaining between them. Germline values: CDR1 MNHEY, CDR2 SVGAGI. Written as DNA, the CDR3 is TGTGCCAGCGGTCCCTCGGAGGGGGATTATGGCTACACCTTC. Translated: CASGPSEGDYGYTF.

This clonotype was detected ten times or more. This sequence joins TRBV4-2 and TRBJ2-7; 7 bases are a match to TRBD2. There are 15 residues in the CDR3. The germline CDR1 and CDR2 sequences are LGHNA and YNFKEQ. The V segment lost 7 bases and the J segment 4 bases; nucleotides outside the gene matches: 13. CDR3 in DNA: TGTGCCAGCACACCAGACCCAGCGGGAATGTACGAGCAGTACTTC. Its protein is CASTPDPAGMYEQYF.

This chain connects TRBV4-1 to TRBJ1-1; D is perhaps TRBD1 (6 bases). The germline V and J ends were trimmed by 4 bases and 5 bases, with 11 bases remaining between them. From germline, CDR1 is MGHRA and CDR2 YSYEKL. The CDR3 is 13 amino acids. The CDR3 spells CASSPRGLTEAFF. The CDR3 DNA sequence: TGCGCCAGCAGCCCACGGGGGCTTACTGAAGCTTTCTTT.